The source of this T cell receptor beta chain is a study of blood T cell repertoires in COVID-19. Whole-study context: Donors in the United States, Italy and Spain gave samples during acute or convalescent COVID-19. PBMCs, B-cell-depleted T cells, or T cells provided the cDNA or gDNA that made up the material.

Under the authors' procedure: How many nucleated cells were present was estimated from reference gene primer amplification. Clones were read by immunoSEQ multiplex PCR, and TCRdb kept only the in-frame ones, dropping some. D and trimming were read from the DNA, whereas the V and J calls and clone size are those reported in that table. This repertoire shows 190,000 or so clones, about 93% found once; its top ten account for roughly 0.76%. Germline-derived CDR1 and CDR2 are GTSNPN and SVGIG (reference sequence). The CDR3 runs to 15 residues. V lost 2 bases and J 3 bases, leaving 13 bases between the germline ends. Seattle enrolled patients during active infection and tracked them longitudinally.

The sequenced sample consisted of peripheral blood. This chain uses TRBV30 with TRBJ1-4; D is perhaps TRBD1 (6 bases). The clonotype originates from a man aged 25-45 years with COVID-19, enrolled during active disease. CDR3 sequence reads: CAWSQGQRPNEKLFF. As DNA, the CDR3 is TGTGCCTGGAGTCAAGGACAGCGCCCTAATGAAAAACTGTTTTTT. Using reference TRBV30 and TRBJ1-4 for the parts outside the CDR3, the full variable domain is SQTIHQWPATLVQPVGSPLSLECTVEGTSNPNLYWYRQAAGRGLQLLFYSVGIGQISSEVPQNLSASRPQDRQFILSSKKLLLSDSGFYLCAWSQGQRPNEKLFFGSGTQLSVL.